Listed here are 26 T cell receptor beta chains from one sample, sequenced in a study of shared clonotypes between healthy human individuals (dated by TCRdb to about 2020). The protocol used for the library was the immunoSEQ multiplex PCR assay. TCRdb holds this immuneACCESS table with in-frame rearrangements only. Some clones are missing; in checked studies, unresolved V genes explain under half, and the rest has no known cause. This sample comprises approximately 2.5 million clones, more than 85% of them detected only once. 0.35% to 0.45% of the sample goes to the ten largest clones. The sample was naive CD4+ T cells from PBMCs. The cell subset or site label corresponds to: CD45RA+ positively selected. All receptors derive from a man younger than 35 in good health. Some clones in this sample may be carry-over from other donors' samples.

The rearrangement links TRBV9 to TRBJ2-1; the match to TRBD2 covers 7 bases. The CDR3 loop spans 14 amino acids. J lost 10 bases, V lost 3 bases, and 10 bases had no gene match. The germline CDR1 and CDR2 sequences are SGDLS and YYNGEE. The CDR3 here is CASSARVGGSEQFF. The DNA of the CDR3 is TGTGCCAGCAGCGCCCGGGTGGGGGGGAGCGAGCAGTTCTTC.

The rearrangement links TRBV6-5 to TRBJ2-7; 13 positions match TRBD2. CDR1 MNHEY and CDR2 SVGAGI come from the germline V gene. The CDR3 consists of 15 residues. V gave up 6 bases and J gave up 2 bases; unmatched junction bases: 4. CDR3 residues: CASRTGLAGPYEQYF. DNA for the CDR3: TGTGCCAGCAGGACGGGACTAGCGGGACCCTACGAGCAGTACTTC.

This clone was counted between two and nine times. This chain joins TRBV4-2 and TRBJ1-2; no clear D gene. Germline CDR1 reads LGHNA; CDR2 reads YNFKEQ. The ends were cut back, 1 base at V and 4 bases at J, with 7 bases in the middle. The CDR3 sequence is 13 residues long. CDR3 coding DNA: TGTGCCAGCAGCCAAGGTAGTGGCTATGGCTACACCTTC. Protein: CASSQGSGYGYTF.

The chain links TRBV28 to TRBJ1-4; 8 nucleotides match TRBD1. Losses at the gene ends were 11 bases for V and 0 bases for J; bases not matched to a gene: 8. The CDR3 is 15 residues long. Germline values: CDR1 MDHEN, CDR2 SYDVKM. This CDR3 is CASHSGGATNEKLFF. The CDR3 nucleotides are TGTGCCTCTCACTCAGGGGGCGCAACTAATGAAAAACTGTTTTTT.

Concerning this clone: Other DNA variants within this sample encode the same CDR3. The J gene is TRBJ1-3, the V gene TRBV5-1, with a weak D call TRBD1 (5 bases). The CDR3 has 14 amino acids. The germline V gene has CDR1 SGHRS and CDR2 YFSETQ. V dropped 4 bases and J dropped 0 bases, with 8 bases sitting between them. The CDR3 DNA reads TGCGCCAGCAGCCCCGACAGCTCTGGAAACACCATATATTTT. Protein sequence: CASSPDSSGNTIYF.

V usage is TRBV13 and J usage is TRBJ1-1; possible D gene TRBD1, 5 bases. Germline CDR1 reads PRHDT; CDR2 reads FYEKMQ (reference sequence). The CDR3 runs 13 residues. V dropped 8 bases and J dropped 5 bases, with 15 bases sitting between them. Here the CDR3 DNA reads TGTGCCAGCTCATTTACAGGAGGGACTGAAGCTTTCTTT. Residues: CASSFTGGTEAFF.

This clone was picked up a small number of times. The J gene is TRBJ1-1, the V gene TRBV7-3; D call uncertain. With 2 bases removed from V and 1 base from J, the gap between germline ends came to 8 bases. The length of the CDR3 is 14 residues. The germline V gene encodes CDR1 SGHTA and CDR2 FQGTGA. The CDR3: CASSLLGSNTEAFF. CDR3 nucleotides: TGTGCCAGCAGCTTACTGGGTTCGAACACTGAAGCTTTCTTT.

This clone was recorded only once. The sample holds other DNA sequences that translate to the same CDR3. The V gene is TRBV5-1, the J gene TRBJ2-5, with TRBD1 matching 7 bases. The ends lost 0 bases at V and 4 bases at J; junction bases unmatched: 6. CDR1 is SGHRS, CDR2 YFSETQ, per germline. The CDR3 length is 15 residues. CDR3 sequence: CASSLVRGSGETQYF. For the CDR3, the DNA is TGCGCCAGCAGCTTGGTCAGGGGGAGTGGAGAGACCCAGTACTTC. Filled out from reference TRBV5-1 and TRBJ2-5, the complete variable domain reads KAGVTQTPRYLIKTRGQQVTLSCSPISGHRSVSWYQQTPGQGLQFLFEYFSETQRNKGNFPGRFSGRQFSNSRSEMNVSTLELGDSALYLCASSLVRGSGETQYFGPGTRLLVL.

In nucleotides, the CDR3 is TGTGCCAGCAGCCAGAGGGGACTTTCTTCCTACGAGCAGTACTTC. It specifies CASSQRGLSSYEQYF. This rearrangement joins TRBV5-4 to TRBJ2-7, with TRBD2 as a possible D gene (6 bases). The CDR3 sequence is 15 residues long. Trimming removed 4 bases at V and 1 base at J, with 15 bases between. From germline, CDR1 is SGHNT and CDR2 YYREEE (reference sequence).

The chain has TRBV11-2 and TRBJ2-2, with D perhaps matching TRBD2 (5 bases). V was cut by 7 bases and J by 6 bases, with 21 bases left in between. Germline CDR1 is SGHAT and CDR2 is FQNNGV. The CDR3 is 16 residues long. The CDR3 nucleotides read TGTGCCAGCACCTCTCTTAAGGCCGGGATCGCCGGGGAGCTGTTTTTT. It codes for CASTSLKAGIAGELFF.

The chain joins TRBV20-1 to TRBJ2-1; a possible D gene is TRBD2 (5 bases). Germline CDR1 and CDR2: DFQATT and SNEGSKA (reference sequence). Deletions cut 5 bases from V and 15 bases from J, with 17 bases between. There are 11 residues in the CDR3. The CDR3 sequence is CSAGPYGGPFF. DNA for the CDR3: TGCAGTGCTGGGCCGTATGGAGGCCCGTTCTTC.

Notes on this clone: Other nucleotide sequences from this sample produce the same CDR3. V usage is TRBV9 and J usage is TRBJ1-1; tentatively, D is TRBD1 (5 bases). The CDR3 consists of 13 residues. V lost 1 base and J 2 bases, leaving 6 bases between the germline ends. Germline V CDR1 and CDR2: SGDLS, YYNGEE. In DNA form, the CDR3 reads TGTGCCAGCAGCGTACAGGGAAACACTGAAGCTTTCTTT. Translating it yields CASSVQGNTEAFF. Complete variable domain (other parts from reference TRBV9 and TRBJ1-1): DSGVTQTPKHLITATGQRVTLRCSPRSGDLSVYWYQQSLDQGLQFLIQYYNGEERAKGNILERFSAQQFPDLHSELNLSSLELGDSALYFCASSVQGNTEAFFGQGTRLTVV.

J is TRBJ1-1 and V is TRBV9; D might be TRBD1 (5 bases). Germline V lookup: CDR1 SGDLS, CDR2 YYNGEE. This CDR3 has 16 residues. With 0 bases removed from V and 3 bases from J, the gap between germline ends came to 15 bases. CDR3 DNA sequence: TGTGCCAGCAGCGTAGGAGGCTCCAGGGTCGACACTGAAGCTTTCTTT. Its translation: CASSVGGSRVDTEAFF.

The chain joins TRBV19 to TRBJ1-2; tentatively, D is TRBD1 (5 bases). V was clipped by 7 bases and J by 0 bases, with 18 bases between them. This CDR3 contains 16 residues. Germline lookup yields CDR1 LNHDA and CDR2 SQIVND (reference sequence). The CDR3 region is CASITPRDGSNYGYTF. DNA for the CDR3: TGTGCCAGTATCACGCCACGGGACGGATCTAACTATGGCTACACCTTC.

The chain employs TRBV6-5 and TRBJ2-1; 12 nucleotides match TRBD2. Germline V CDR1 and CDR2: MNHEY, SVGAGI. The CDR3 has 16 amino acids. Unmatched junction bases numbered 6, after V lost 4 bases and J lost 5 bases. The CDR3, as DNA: TGTGCCAGCAGTTTCGGGACTAGCGGGCCAAACAATGAGCAGTTCTTC. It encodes CASSFGTSGPNNEQFF.

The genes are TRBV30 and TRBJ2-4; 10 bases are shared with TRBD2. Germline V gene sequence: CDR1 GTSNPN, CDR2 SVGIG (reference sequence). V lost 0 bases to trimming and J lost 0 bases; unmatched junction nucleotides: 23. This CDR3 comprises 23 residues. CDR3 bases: TGTGCCTGGAGTGTACGGGCTAGCGGGGGACCGGTGATCACTTCCCTAGCCAAAAACATTCAGTACTTC. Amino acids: CAWSVRASGGPVITSLAKNIQYF.

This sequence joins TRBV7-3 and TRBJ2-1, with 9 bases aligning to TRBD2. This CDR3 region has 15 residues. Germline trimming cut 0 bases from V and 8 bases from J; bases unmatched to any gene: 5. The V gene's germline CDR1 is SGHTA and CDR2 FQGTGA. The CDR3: CASSLTGLATYEQFF. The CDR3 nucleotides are TGTGCCAGCAGCTTAACCGGACTAGCGACATATGAGCAGTTCTTC.

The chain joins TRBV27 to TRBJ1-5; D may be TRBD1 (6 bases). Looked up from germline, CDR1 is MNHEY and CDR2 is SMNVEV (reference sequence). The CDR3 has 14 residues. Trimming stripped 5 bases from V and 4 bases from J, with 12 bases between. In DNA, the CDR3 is TGTGCCAGCAGTAGGGCAGGGGATAATCAGCCCCAGCATTTT. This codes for CASSRAGDNQPQHF.

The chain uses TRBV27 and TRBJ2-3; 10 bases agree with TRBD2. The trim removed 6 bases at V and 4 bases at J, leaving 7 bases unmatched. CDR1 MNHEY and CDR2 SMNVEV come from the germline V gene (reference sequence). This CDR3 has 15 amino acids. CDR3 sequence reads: CASRISGGPPDTQYF. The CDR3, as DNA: TGTGCCAGCAGGATTAGCGGGGGGCCGCCAGATACGCAGTATTTT.

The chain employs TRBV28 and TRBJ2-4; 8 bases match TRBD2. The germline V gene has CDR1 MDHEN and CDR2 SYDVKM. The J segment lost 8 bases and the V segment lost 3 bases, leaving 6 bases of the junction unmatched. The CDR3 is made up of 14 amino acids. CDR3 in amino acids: CASSFRPGGDIQYF. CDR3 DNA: TGTGCCAGCAGTTTCCGTCCGGGGGGGGACATTCAGTACTTC.

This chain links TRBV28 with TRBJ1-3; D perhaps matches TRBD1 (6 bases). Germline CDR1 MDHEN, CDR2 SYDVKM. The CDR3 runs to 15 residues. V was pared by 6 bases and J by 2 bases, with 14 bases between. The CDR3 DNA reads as TGTGCCAGCAGACCCGGGACAAACCCTGGAAACACCATATATTTT. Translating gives CASRPGTNPGNTIYF.

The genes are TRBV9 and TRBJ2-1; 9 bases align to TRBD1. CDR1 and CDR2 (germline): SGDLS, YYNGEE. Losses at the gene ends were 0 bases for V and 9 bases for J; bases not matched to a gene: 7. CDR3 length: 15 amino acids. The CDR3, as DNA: TGTGCCAGCAGCGTAGCTGGGACAGGGTCAATTGAGCAGTTCTTC. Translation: CASSVAGTGSIEQFF.

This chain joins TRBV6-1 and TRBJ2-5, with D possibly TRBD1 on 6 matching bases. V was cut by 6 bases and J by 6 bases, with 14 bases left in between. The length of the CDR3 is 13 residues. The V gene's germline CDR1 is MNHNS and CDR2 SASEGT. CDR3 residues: CASRSGVGQTQYF. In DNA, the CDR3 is TGTGCCAGCAGATCAGGGGTAGGGCAGACCCAGTACTTC.

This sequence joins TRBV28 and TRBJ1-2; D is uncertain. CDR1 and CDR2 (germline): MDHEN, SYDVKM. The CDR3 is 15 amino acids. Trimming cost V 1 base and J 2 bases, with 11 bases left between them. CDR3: CASSLFVGMNYGYTF. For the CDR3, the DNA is TGTGCCAGCAGTTTATTCGTAGGGATGAACTATGGCTACACCTTC.

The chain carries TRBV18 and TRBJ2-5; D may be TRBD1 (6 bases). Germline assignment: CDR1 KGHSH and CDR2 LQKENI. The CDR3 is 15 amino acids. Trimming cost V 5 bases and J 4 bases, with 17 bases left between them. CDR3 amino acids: CASSTDRGGIETQYF. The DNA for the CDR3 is TGTGCCAGCTCAACGGACCGAGGGGGAATAGAGACCCAGTACTTC.

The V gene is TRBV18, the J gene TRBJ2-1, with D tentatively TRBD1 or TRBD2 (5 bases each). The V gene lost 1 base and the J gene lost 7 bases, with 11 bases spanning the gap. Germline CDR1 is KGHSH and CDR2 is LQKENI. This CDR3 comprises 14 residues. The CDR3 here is CASSPQGTRNEQFF. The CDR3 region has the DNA TGTGCCAGCTCACCACAGGGGACGAGGAATGAGCAGTTCTTC.